The present TCR beta chain was sequenced within a study of blood T cell repertoires in COVID-19. Study overall: There were acute and convalescent COVID-19 samples, and they came from the United States, Italy and Spain. Sources were T cells, B-cell-depleted T cells, or PBMCs; the material itself was cDNA or gDNA.

In the source study's methods: Reference gene primer amplification gave estimated nucleated cell counts. TCRdb keeps only in-frame clones here, not all; method: immunoSEQ multiplex PCR. V, J and clone size were drawn from that table, and D and trimming were deduced from the DNA. The sample consists of 230,000 or so clones, 83% of them appearing once. V was shortened by 6 bases and J by 3 bases, with 15 bases between the two germline ends. CDR3 length: 15 residues. CDR1 is MDHEN, CDR2 SYDVKM, per germline. The source of this sequence is a man aged 35 to 55 with active or convalescent COVID-19. The chain links TRBV28 to TRBJ1-5; D perhaps matches TRBD1 (5 bases). The sequenced sample was peripheral blood. CDR3 amino acids: CASSAAWGPNQPQHF. The CDR3 DNA reads TGTGCCAGCAGCGCCGCTTGGGGCCCCAATCAGCCCCAGCATTTT. Full variable domain (rest looked up from reference TRBV28 and TRBJ1-5): DVKVTQSSRYLVKRTGEKVFLECVQDMDHENMFWYRQDPGLGLRLIYFSYDVKMKEKGDIPEGYSVSREKKERFSLILESASTNQTSMYLCASSAAWGPNQPQHFGDGTRLSIL.